This T cell receptor (beta chain) was identified during a study of cytomegalovirus exposure and HLA in healthy donors. Background on the study: Unique TCR beta sequences numbering some 120 million came from around 180 million T cells in an earlier analysis. Findings of the study overall: A few V segments could not be told apart, such as TRBV6-2 and TRBV6-3, and were left out.

The ends were cut back, 3 bases at V and 2 bases at J, with 13 bases in the middle. The CDR3 is made up of 15 amino acids. Per the germline V gene, CDR1 is PRHDT and CDR2 is FYEKMQ (reference sequence). Primers: 60 Vbeta forward and 13 Jbeta reverse. The protocol was immunoSEQ multiplex PCR, while the TCRdb copy is restricted to in-frame clones and leaves out a portion. The sample spans under 95,000 clones; the ten largest clones claim approximately 4.2%. Donors showed nominal health when sampled, although they likely had unrecorded immune exposures. About this clone: The antigen is unknown.

The rearrangement joins TRBV13 to TRBJ2-5; the D is unclear. This clonotype was sampled from a man younger than 35 in good health and CMV-seropositive. Sequenced input: PBMCs. CDR3 DNA sequence: TGTGCCAGCAGCTTGGGCTCCTCCGCACAAGAGACCCAGTACTTC. Translating it yields CASSLGSSAQETQYF.